This T cell receptor (beta chain) was captured in a study of blood T cell repertoires in COVID-19 (TCRdb year 2020). At the level of the whole study: The collaborator samples originated in the United States, Italy and Spain and spanned the acute and convalescent phases of COVID-19. Samples were obtained from the ongoing ImmuneRACE study (first 160 participants) and from 1,254 subjects provided by 6 global collaborators. Deeply sampled blood TCRbeta repertoires from subjects exposed to, actively infected with, or recovered from COVID-19 were included in the dataset. The material from the prospective study consisted of cDNA or gDNA derived from T cells, B-cell-depleted T cells, or PBMCs. A freely available public database, intended as a resource for researchers studying the immune response to SARS-CoV-2, is where the repertoires were released. Where available, HLA class I and class II types were obtained from metadata supplied by the sample provider rather than from assay-based typing. The sample metadata nearly always contained a de-identified subject ID, COVID-19 status, age in years and sex. Study-wide conclusions, independent of this receptor: The amount of clinical and demographic metadata varied by source and participant and was provided uncurated.

Enrolling through a virtual design, the prospective study's participants ranged in age from roughly 18 to 90 years and lived across around 25 United States geographic areas. In the prospective study, cohorts were assigned on the basis of participant-reported clinical history obtained from a screening survey and a study questionnaire. For ImmuneRACE Cohort 3, a participant was defined as recovered based on two consecutive negative NP/OP PCR tests, clearance by a healthcare professional, or resolution of symptoms. Each participant in the prospective study had whole blood, serum and a nasopharyngeal or oropharyngeal swab collected by mobile phlebotomists. Over a roughly 2-month period, participants in the prospective study had the option of providing additional blood draws and questionnaires. Blood samples from the prospective study were shipped frozen or at room temperature prior to DNA extraction.

Remarks on this clone: Its target antigen remains unknown. One base away there is no much larger clone; base qualities are not given.

TCRbeta CDR3 regions were amplified from genomic DNA using the immunoSEQ Assay, a bias-controlled multiplex PCR. Turning to the authors' computational methods: The number of nucleated cells in each sample was estimated by amplification of reference gene primers within the assay. To quantify the absolute abundance of each unique TCRbeta CDR3 rearrangement, sequence reads were collapsed and filtered. For each sample, productive Simpson clonality was calculated as the square root of Simpson's diversity index over productive rearrangements. TCRdb carries this immuneACCESS record with in-frame sequences only. Its versions omit some clonotypes, under half of them owing to an unresolved V gene in the studies checked, with the rest unexplained. For V, J and clone size, that table is used; D and trimming come from the DNA. Within this sample are roughly 250,000 clones, with approximately 85% of them counted one time only. Of the sample, approximately 2% falls within the top ten clones.

From cysteine to phenylalanine, the CDR3 is 14 amino acids long. Here the CDR3 DNA is all that survives: 42 bases in frame from base 1. Sequences LNHNV (CDR1) and YYDKDF (CDR2) are obtained from the germline V gene (reference sequence). The junction shows trimming of 4 bases on V and 5 bases on J, and the gene matches do not reach 5 bases of it. This chain joins TRBV15 to TRBJ1-1, with 9 bases matching TRBD1. The sample was PBMCs or T cells enriched from blood (not recorded which). This TCR was recovered from a woman in her fifties or sixties who had recovered from COVID-19. The base sequence is TGTGCCACCAGCACGGACAGGGGTTGGACTGAAGCTTTCTTT. Translated, this gives CATSTDRGWTEAFF.